Shown below are 27 T cell receptor beta chains from a single sample sequenced in a study of technical replicates of blood from several donors. Using immunoSEQ multiplex PCR, the repertoire was profiled, and TCRdb retains in-frame clones only, with some absent. The profile covers 13,000 or so clones, with approximately 95% appearing a single time and 7% to 9% taken by the ten largest. The sample comprised PBMCs. These receptors originate from a human donor in good health.

The V and J genes are TRBV30 and TRBJ2-7, with D possibly TRBD1 on 6 matching bases. The CDR3 is made up of 13 amino acids. Germline V gives CDR1 GTSNPN, CDR2 SVGIG (reference sequence). Deletions cut 5 bases from V and 6 bases from J, with 17 bases between. The DNA of the CDR3 is TGTGCCTGGGAAGATACAGGGTATTCCGAGCAGTACTTC. Its translation: CAWEDTGYSEQYF.

CDR3 sequence reads: CASSQGDWVWPQHF. CDR3 coding DNA: TGTGCCAGCAGCCAAGGGGACTGGGTCTGGCCCCAGCATTTT. J is TRBJ1-5 and V is TRBV7-9, with D perhaps matching TRBD1 (5 bases). The ends were cut back, 5 bases at V and 9 bases at J, with 17 bases in the middle. Germline V gene data show CDR1 as SEHNR and CDR2 as FQNEAQ (reference sequence). The CDR3 spans 14 residues.

The J gene is TRBJ1-5, the V gene TRBV27; tentative D call: TRBD1 (5 bases). The CDR3 totals 18 residues. Trimming left V 5 bases short and J 0 bases short, with 20 bases between. Germline loops: CDR1 MNHEY, CDR2 SMNVEV (reference sequence). The CDR3 is CASSPTMGGGISNQPQHF. The CDR3 region has the DNA TGTGCCAGCAGTCCCACCATGGGGGGGGGTATTAGCAATCAGCCCCAGCATTTT.

The genes are TRBV30 and TRBJ2-2; D call uncertain. This CDR3 contains 14 residues. Deletions cut 5 bases from V and 4 bases from J, with 14 bases between. Germline CDR1 reads GTSNPN; CDR2 reads SVGIG (reference sequence). CDR3 DNA: TGTGCCTGGTCGCGAGTGCACCTCACCGGGGAGCTGTTTTTT. It translates to CAWSRVHLTGELFF.

This sequence joins TRBV25-1 and TRBJ1-1; a weak D match, TRBD1 (6 bases). Germline V lookup: CDR1 MGHDK, CDR2 SYGVNS. Trimming left V 4 bases short and J 3 bases short, with 18 bases between. The CDR3 runs 16 residues. The CDR3 DNA reads TGTGCCAGCAGTGCCACCCCCCGACAGGTTCACACTGAAGCTTTCTTT. As protein: CASSATPRQVHTEAFF.

This clone occurred once. V is TRBV9 and J is TRBJ1-2; no clear D gene. CDR1 and CDR2 (germline): SGDLS, YYNGEE. The CDR3 sequence is 13 residues long. V was pared by 5 bases and J by 1 base, with 9 bases between. In DNA, the CDR3 is TGTGCCAGCAGGGAGGATCTTAACTATGGCTACACCTTC. This translates into CASREDLNYGYTF.

The chain joins TRBV19 to TRBJ1-1; 10 nucleotides match TRBD1. Germline V lookup: CDR1 LNHDA, CDR2 SQIVND (reference sequence). V trimming: 2 bases; J trimming: 4 bases; junction bases outside the gene matches: 13. CDR3 length: 18 amino acids. CDR3 loop: CASSIMDRGILSSTEAFF. The CDR3 bases are TGTGCCAGTAGTATAATGGACAGGGGGATCTTGTCGAGCACTGAAGCTTTCTTT.

This chain connects TRBV20-1 to TRBJ2-3, with 7 bases matching TRBD1. Germline CDR1 reads DFQATT; CDR2 reads SNEGSKA (reference sequence). The CDR3 covers 11 residues. The V gene end was trimmed by 5 bases and the J gene end by 8 bases; junction bases not matched to a gene: 4. Written as DNA, the CDR3 is TGCAGTGCTGAACAGGGGCGTACGCAGTATTTT. Its translation is CSAEQGRTQYF.

The gene calls are TRBV5-1 and TRBJ2-1; TRBD2 matches 8 bases. V was clipped by 3 bases and J by 6 bases; unmatched bases: 5. The CDR3 is 14 amino acids. Per the germline V gene, CDR1 is SGHRS and CDR2 is YFSETQ. The CDR3 here is CASSSGLVGNEQFF. DNA of the CDR3: TGCGCCAGCAGCTCGGGACTAGTAGGCAATGAGCAGTTCTTC.

The chain recombines TRBV30 with TRBJ2-7, with TRBD1 matching over 10 bases. The CDR3 is made up of 13 amino acids. The V gene's germline CDR1 is GTSNPN and CDR2 SVGIG (reference sequence). Trimming took 4 bases from V and 9 from J; bases not matched to a gene: 9. This CDR3 is CAWTLGDRGRQYF. As DNA, the CDR3 is TGTGCCTGGACCTTAGGGGACAGGGGTCGGCAGTACTTC.

The CDR3 reads CASSLVQSLSGNTIYF. In DNA, the CDR3 is TGTGCCAGCAGCTTAGTCCAGTCCCTCTCTGGAAACACCATATATTTT. The chain carries TRBV11-2 and TRBJ1-3, with no clear D. Trimming took 1 base from V and 0 from J, leaving 10 bases between them. This CDR3 is 16 amino acids long. Germline-derived CDR1 and CDR2 are SGHAT and FQNNGV.

The V call is TRBV6-5, the J call TRBJ1-2; unclear D gene. Germline lookup yields CDR1 MNHEY and CDR2 SVGAGI. Between the trimmed V and J ends, which lost 6 bases and 2 bases, there was a span of 10 bases. The CDR3 runs 13 residues. CDR3 protein: CASRTSTNYGYTF. CDR3 DNA: TGTGCCAGCAGGACAAGTACAAACTATGGCTACACCTTC.

The rearrangement links TRBV11-2 to TRBJ2-3; TRBD2 matches at 11 bases. CDR1 and CDR2 (germline): SGHAT, FQNNGV. The CDR3 is 15 residues long. The junction had 6 bases not matched to a gene; V was cut back by 2 bases and J by 8 bases. CDR3 residues: CASSLTTSGSVTQYF. DNA of the CDR3: TGTGCCAGCAGCTTAACCACTAGCGGGAGCGTTACGCAGTATTTT.

The chain uses TRBV6-5 and TRBJ2-7; 10 nucleotides line up with TRBD2. Germline trimming cut 7 bases from V and 4 bases from J; bases unmatched to any gene: 10. This CDR3 has 15 amino acids. Looked up from germline, CDR1 is MNHEY and CDR2 is SVGAGI. The CDR3 coding sequence is TGTGCCAGCACCCACGGCCTAGCGGGAGCGTACGAGCAGTACTTC. Translation: CASTHGLAGAYEQYF.

V usage is TRBV28 and J usage is TRBJ2-5, with D perhaps TRBD1 (6 bases). This CDR3 has 14 amino acids. V was pared by 6 bases and J by 5 bases, with 16 bases between. The germline V gene encodes CDR1 MDHEN and CDR2 SYDVKM. The CDR3 region is CASSSGQSGETQYF. The CDR3, as DNA: TGTGCCAGCAGCTCAGGACAGTCAGGGGAGACCCAGTACTTC.

The gene calls are TRBV25-1 and TRBJ2-3; 11 bases map to TRBD2. CDR1 MGHDK and CDR2 SYGVNS come from the germline V gene. The CDR3 is made up of 14 amino acids. The V segment lost 6 bases and the J segment 4 bases; nucleotides outside the gene matches: 3. CDR3 residues: CASRTSGKPDTQYF. In DNA, the CDR3 is TGTGCCAGCAGGACTAGCGGGAAACCAGATACGCAGTATTTT.

This rearrangement joins TRBV6-1 to TRBJ1-1, with a tentative D call TRBD1 (5 bases). Between the trimmed V and J ends, which lost 8 bases and 11 bases, there was a span of 21 bases. The CDR3 is 13 residues long. Per germline, CDR1 MNHNS and CDR2 SASEGT. The CDR3 protein is CASYRPGSQEAFF. In DNA, the CDR3 is TGTGCCAGCTACCGGCCAGGGTCCCAGGAGGCTTTCTTT.

The chain recombines TRBV6-5 with TRBJ2-3; 10 bases align to TRBD2. V lost 5 bases to trimming and J lost 5 bases; unmatched junction nucleotides: 7. CDR1 and CDR2 (germline): MNHEY, SVGAGI. The CDR3 is made up of 15 amino acids. The CDR3 region is CASSRTSGKGDTQYF. The CDR3, as DNA: TGTGCCAGCAGTCGGACTAGCGGAAAAGGAGATACGCAGTATTTT.

V gene TRBV19 combines with J gene TRBJ1-5; TRBD1 matches at 10 bases. V trimming: 5 bases; J trimming: 6 bases; junction bases outside the gene matches: 4. CDR1 is LNHDA and CDR2 is SQIVND in the germline V gene (reference sequence). The length of the CDR3 is 14 residues. Written as DNA, the CDR3 is TGTGCCAGTAGTCACGGGACAGGGGTTCAGCCCCAGCATTTT. As protein: CASSHGTGVQPQHF.

V and J are TRBV6-1 and TRBJ1-2; D is undetermined. Between the trimmed V and J ends, which lost 2 bases and 10 bases, there was a span of 17 bases. This CDR3 contains 14 residues. Germline V lookup: CDR1 MNHNS, CDR2 SASEGT. The CDR3 loop is CASSESPRFSIYTF. The CDR3, as DNA: TGTGCCAGCAGTGAATCCCCCAGATTTTCCATCTACACCTTC.

The V gene is TRBV4-2, the J gene TRBJ1-1, with D unresolved. This CDR3 region has 16 residues. The germline gives CDR1 LGHNA, CDR2 YNFKEQ. V was pared by 4 bases and J by 1 base, with 16 bases between. The CDR3 here is CASSPKADGGNTEAFF. CDR3 sequence (DNA): TGTGCCAGCAGCCCAAAAGCGGACGGAGGGAACACTGAAGCTTTCTTT.

This chain joins TRBV6-1 and TRBJ2-7; 12 nucleotides match TRBD2. With 7 bases clipped from V and 3 bases from J, the junction kept 4 bases outside the gene matches. CDR1 MNHNS and CDR2 SASEGT come from the germline V gene. The CDR3 has 14 amino acids. This chain's CDR3 is CASTRLAGDYEQYF. CDR3 in DNA: TGTGCCAGCACCAGACTAGCGGGAGACTACGAGCAGTACTTC.

This clone was seen only once. The chain combines TRBV20-1 with TRBJ2-7; D unclear. CDR1 is DFQATT, CDR2 SNEGSKA, per germline (reference sequence). Trimming shortened V by 4 bases and J by 3 bases, and 7 bases separated the two germline ends. CDR3 size: 11 residues. DNA for the CDR3: TGCAGTGCTATTTATCTCTACGAGCAGTACTTC. This codes for CSAIYLYEQYF.

The chain employs TRBV30 and TRBJ2-1; weak D call: TRBD2 (5 bases). V shed 5 bases and J shed 0 bases, with 11 bases lying between them. Germline V CDR1 and CDR2: GTSNPN, SVGIG (reference sequence). The CDR3 runs 14 residues. CDR3: CAWAPAGSYNEQFF. CDR3 in DNA: TGTGCCTGGGCCCCGGCGGGCTCCTACAATGAGCAGTTCTTC.

The rearrangement uses TRBV29-1 and TRBJ1-1; D is unclear. This CDR3 has 14 amino acids. Germline assignment: CDR1 SQVTM and CDR2 ANQGSEA. Trimming removed 7 bases from V and 1 base from J, with 16 bases in between. The DNA for the CDR3 is TGCAGCGCCGCGAGGGCCCAGGAGAACACTGAAGCTTTCTTT. Its protein is CSAARAQENTEAFF.

In its sample, this clone was seen a few times. The V call is TRBV10-3, the J call TRBJ1-1, with D possibly matching TRBD1 (6 bases). The V gene lost 7 bases and the J gene lost 4 bases, with 13 bases spanning the gap. The germline gives CDR1 ENHRY, CDR2 SYGVKD. The CDR3 contains 13 residues. CDR3 bases: TGTGCCATCACTCACAGGGAGCGCACTGAAGCTTTCTTT. It codes for CAITHRERTEAFF.

This clone has only one observation. The V gene is TRBV7-9, the J gene TRBJ2-5; a weak D match, TRBD2 (6 bases). The germline V and J ends were trimmed by 5 bases and 5 bases, with 21 bases remaining between them. This CDR3 region has 16 residues. Per germline, CDR1 SEHNR and CDR2 FQNEAQ (reference sequence). CDR3 in amino acids: CASSPIMVRERETQYF. CDR3 bases: TGTGCCAGCAGCCCCATTATGGTCCGGGAGAGGGAGACCCAGTACTTC.